The clone carrying this TCR beta chain was observed a handful of times. Antigen specificity is unknown. This entry is derived from a study of spatial heterogeneity in lung cancer. Study-level background: Samples were donated by 72 untreated early-stage non-small cell lung cancer patients. Detection consistently captured more beta-chain sequences than alpha-chain sequences.

Time point in this sample: blood at routine non-recurrence follow-up after resection. The sequenced material consisted of unsorted whole RNA from tumor, nontumor lung or frozen PBMC. CDR3 length equals 18 residues. CDR1 and CDR2 (germline): SGHTA, FQGNSA. V was pared by 5 bases and J by 0 bases, with 17 bases between. Study-wide results and caveats: Expanded tumor TCRs that were ubiquitous appeared in blood more at resection than follow-up.

TCR cDNA molecules each had a unique molecular identifier. A single record per CDR3 protein comes from TCRdb applying MiXCR to the 5' RACE reads. The table records around 110,000 distinct CDR3 sequences, roughly an eighth of them present only once. Specimen: PBMCs, collected at follow-up. The chain recombines TRBV7-2 with TRBJ1-6; D is ambiguous. The clonotype comes from a male donor with early-stage non-small cell lung cancer. Written as DNA, the CDR3 is TGTGCCAGCAGCCAGGTCCGGCAGTTCGGCTCCTATAATTCACCCCTCCACTTT. Translation gives CASSQVRQFGSYNSPLHF.